This paragraph reports one TCR beta chain. These data originate in a study of CD4 and CD8 cells across lung adenocarcinoma regions. TCRdb re-called the PCR reads with MiXCR, one entry per CDR3 protein. In the table there are almost 7,000 distinct CDR3 sequences, around 50% of which are singletons. Donors had localized lung adenocarcinoma, a non-small cell lung cancer. CDR1 and CDR2 (germline): SGHVS, FNYEAQ. J was trimmed by 9 bases and V by 0 bases; bases with no gene match: 7. This CDR3 has 15 residues. The V call is TRBV7-6, the J call TRBJ2-1; TRBD2 matches at 8 bases. Sequences were obtained from CD8+ T cells from the center of a lung tumor. The clonotype originates from a male donor with lung adenocarcinoma. The CD4 and CD8 labels of this study may be unreliable. CDR3 sequence reads: CASSLAAGGGFEQFF. CDR3 DNA sequence: TGTGCCAGCAGCTTAGCGGCGGGAGGAGGATTTGAGCAGTTCTTC.